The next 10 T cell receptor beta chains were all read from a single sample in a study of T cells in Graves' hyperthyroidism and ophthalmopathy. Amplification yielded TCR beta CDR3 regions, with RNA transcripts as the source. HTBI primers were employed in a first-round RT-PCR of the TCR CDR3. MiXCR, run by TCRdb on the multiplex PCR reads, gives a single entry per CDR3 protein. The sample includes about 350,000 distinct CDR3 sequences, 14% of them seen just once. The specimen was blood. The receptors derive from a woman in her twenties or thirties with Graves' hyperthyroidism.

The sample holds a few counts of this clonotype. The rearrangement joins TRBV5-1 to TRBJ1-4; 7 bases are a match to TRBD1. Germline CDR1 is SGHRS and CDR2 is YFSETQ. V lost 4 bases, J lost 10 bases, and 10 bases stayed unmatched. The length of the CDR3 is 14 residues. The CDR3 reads CASSPGQAIGKLFF. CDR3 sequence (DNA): TGCGCCAGCAGCCCCGGACAGGCGATCGGAAAACTGTTTTTT.

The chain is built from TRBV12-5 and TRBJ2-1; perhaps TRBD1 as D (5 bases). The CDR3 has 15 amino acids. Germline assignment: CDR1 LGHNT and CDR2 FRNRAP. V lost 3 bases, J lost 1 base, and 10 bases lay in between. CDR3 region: CASGFVAGSYNEQFF. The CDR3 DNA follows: TGTGCTAGTGGTTTCGTGGCAGGGTCCTACAATGAGCAGTTCTTC.

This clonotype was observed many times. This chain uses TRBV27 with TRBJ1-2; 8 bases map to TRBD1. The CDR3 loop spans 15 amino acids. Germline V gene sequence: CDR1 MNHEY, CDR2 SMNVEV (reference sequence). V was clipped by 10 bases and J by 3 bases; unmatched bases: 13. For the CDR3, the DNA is TGTGCCACCTCCGGCCCCTTACAGGGGGACTATGGCTACACCTTC. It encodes CATSGPLQGDYGYTF.

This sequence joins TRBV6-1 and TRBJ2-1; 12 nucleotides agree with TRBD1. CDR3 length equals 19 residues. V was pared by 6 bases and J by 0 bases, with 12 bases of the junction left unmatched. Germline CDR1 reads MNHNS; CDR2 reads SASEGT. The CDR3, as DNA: TGTGCCAGCAGGAAGGGGACAGGGGGCGGAGGGAGCTCCTACAATGAGCAGTTCTTC. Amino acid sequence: CASRKGTGGGGSSYNEQFF.

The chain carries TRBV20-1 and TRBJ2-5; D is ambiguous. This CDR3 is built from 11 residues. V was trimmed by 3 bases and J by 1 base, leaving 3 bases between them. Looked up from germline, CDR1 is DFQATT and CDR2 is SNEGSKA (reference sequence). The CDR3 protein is CSASAQETQYF. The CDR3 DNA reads TGCAGTGCTAGCGCCCAAGAGACCCAGTACTTC.

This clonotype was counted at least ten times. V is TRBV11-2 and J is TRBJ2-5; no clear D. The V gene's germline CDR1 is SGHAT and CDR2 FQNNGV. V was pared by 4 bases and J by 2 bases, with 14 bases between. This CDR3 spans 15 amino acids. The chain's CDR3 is CASSSPGWGQETQYF. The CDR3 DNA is TGTGCCAGCAGCTCCCCCGGTTGGGGTCAAGAGACCCAGTACTTC.

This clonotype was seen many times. CDR3 loop: CSVAFTDTQYF. In nucleotides, the CDR3 is TGCAGTGTTGCCTTTACAGATACGCAGTATTTT. The J gene is TRBJ2-3, the V gene TRBV20-1; unclear D gene. Germline assignment: CDR1 DFQATT and CDR2 SNEGSKA (reference sequence). The germline V and J ends were trimmed by 7 bases and 3 bases, with 8 bases remaining between them. The CDR3 length is 11 residues.

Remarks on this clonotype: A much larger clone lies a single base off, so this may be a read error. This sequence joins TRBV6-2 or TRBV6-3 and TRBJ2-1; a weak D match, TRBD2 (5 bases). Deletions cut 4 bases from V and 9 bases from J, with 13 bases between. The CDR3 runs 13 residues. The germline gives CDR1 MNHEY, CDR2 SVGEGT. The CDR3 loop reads CASSLGPSSEQFF. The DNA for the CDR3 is TGTGCCAGCAGTTTAGGGCCTAGCAGTGAGCAGTTCTTC.

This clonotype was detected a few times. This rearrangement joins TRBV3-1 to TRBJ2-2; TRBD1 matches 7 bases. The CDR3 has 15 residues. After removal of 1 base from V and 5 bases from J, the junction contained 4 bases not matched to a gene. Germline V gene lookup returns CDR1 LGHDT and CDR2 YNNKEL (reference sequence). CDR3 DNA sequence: TGTGCCAGCAGCCAAGGGACAGGTATAACCGGGGAGCTGTTTTTT. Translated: CASSQGTGITGELFF. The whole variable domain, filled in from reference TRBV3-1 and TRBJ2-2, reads DTAVSQTPKYLVTQMGNDKSIKCEQNLGHDTMYWYKQDSKKFLKIMFSYNNKELIINETVPNRFSPKSPDKAHLNLHINSLELGDSAVYFCASSQGTGITGELFFGEGSRLTVL.

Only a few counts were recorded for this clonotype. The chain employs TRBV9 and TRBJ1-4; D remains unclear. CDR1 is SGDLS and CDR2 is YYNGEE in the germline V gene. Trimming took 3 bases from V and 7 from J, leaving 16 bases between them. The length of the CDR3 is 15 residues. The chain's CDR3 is CASSETGAFFEKLFF. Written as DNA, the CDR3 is TGTGCCAGCAGCGAAACCGGTGCTTTCTTTGAAAAACTGTTTTTT.